The rows below give T cell receptor beta chains drawn from one sample of a study of blood T cell repertoires in COVID-19. Only in-frame clones appear in the TCRdb table, and some are missing; sequencing was by immunoSEQ multiplex PCR. Seen here are tens of thousands of clones, roughly 80% observed once, and the top ten hold 4% to 5.5%. Sequencing was carried out using peripheral blood. Every receptor here comes from a woman older than 75 with active or convalescent COVID-19. The CDR3 runs from the conserved cysteine through the conserved F or W. D genes are given only for firm matches. Not all rows give a size; the values are once, few, many and, for expanded clones, a class.

v_gene	abundance	d_gene	j_gene	CDR3aa	CDR3nt
TRBV7-8	.	.	TRBJ1-4	CASSLALTNEKLFF	TGTGCCAGCAGCTTAGCACTCACTAATGAAAAACTGTTTTTT
TRBV5-4	.	TRBD1	TRBJ1-2	CASSAGDATGGYYGYTF	TGTGCCAGCAGCGCGGGCGACGCTACAGGGGGATACTATGGCTACACCTTC
TRBV10-3	.	.	TRBJ1-1	CAISESLVPTPMNTEAFF	TGTGCCATCAGTGAGTCGTTGGTCCCAACTCCTATGAACACTGAAGCTTTCTTT
TRBV2	.	.	TRBJ2-3	CASSWTTTDTQYF	TGTGCCAGCAGCTGGACTACCACAGATACGCAGTATTTT
TRBV3-1/TRBV3-2	.	.	TRBJ2-3	CASSRHGGGSDTQYF	TGTGCCAGCAGCCGACATGGCGGGGGCTCAGATACGCAGTATTTT
TRBV5-4	.	.	TRBJ2-3	CASSSTLGADTQYF	TGTGCCAGCAGCTCGACTCTAGGAGCCGATACGCAGTATTTT
TRBV27	.	.	TRBJ2-7	CASRPRVGYEQYF	TGTGCCAGCAGGCCCAGGGTTGGCTACGAGCAGTACTTC
TRBV28	.	TRBD1	TRBJ1-2	CASTGGNYGYTF	TGTGCCAGCACAGGGGGAAACTATGGCTACACCTTC
TRBV9	once	TRBD1	TRBJ2-7	CASSVGQGANSYEQYF	TGTGCCAGCAGCGTAGGCCAGGGGGCGAACTCCTACGAGCAGTACTTC
TRBV19	.	TRBD1	TRBJ2-4	CASRPTGQIRLAKNIQYF	TGTGCCAGTAGACCGACGGGACAGATAAGACTAGCCAAAAACATTCAGTACTTC
TRBV9	.	TRBD1	TRBJ1-1	CASSNGQGVGTEAFF	TGTGCCAGCAGCAACGGACAGGGGGTGGGCACTGAAGCTTTCTTT
TRBV27	medium-sized	TRBD1	TRBJ2-7	CASSLRTGLDYEQYF	TGTGCCAGCAGTTTAAGGACAGGGCTGGATTACGAGCAGTACTTC
TRBV23-1	.	.	TRBJ2-7	CASSPSQGGPYEQYF	TGCGCCAGCAGCCCCTCTCAGGGTGGCCCCTACGAGCAGTACTTC
TRBV11-1	few	.	TRBJ2-7	CASSLVGAYEQYF	TGTGCCAGCAGCTTAGTCGGGGCCTACGAGCAGTACTTC
TRBV5-5	.	TRBD1	TRBJ1-1	CASSRGDRGVTEAFF	TGTGCCAGCAGCCGAGGAGACAGGGGGGTCACTGAAGCTTTCTTT
TRBV27	few	.	TRBJ1-6	CASRTTKGGNNSPLHF	TGTGCCAGCAGAACTACAAAAGGGGGAAATAATTCACCCCTCCACTTT
TRBV7-4	.	TRBD2	TRBJ2-4	CASSTRTSLTKNIQYF	TGTGCCAGCAGCACCAGGACTAGCCTAACCAAAAACATTCAGTACTTC
TRBV4-3	.	.	TRBJ2-3	CASSQDSGIRSDTQYF	TGCGCCAGCAGCCAAGATTCAGGAATCAGGTCAGATACGCAGTATTTT
TRBV6-2/TRBV6-3	.	TRBD1	TRBJ1-1	CASSYSTGTGLF	TGTGCCAGCAGTTACTCGACTGGGACAGGTCTCTTT
TRBV27	.	.	TRBJ1-2	CASSETGQGYYGYTF	TGTGCCAGCAGTGAGACGGGGCAGGGGTACTATGGCTACACCTTC
TRBV28	.	.	TRBJ2-4	CASKTGSGAKNIQYF	TGTGCCAGCAAAACCGGGTCAGGGGCCAAAAACATTCAGTACTTC
TRBV18	.	.	TRBJ1-6	CASSQDNLYNSPLHF	TGTGCCAGCTCCCAAGACAACCTCTATAATTCACCCCTCCACTTT
TRBV7-2	.	.	TRBJ2-3	CASSLDARTDTQYF	TGTGCCAGCAGCTTAGACGCGCGAACAGATACGCAGTATTTT
TRBV4-1	few	.	TRBJ1-1	CASSQDQQGNTEAFF	TGCGCCAGCAGCCAAGATCAACAGGGGAACACTGAAGCTTTCTTT
TRBV19	.	.	TRBJ1-3	CASSMFTGYGNTIYF	TGTGCCAGTAGTATGTTCACAGGGTATGGAAACACCATATATTTT
TRBV5-1	.	TRBD2	TRBJ2-4	CASSSLGSGKNIQYF	TGCGCCAGCAGCTCGCTGGGTAGCGGGAAAAACATTCAGTACTTC
TRBV25-1	few	TRBD2	TRBJ2-1	CASSLAGVNEQFF	TGTGCCAGCAGCCTAGCGGGAGTCAATGAGCAGTTCTTC
TRBV2	.	TRBD2	TRBJ2-3	CASKVSGDMLSTDTQYF	TGTGCCAGCAAGGTTAGCGGGGATATGCTTAGCACAGATACGCAGTATTTT
TRBV5-1	few	TRBD1	TRBJ1-5	CASSLGDRGQPQHF	TGCGCCAGCAGCTTGGGGGACAGGGGTCAGCCCCAGCATTTT
TRBV11-2	.	.	TRBJ2-7	CASSLEGAQRYGNYEQYF	TGTGCCAGCAGCTTGGAGGGGGCGCAAAGGTACGGGAACTACGAGCAGTACTTC
TRBV9	once	TRBD2	TRBJ2-3	CASSAGLALTDTQYF	TGTGCCAGCAGCGCAGGACTAGCCCTCACAGATACGCAGTATTTT
TRBV6-5	few	.	TRBJ1-3	CASSSNRQTSGNTIYF	TGTGCCAGCAGTTCGAATAGACAGACGTCTGGAAACACCATATATTTT
TRBV7-9	.	.	TRBJ1-2	CASSLEQNYGYTF	TGTGCCAGCAGCTTAGAACAGAACTATGGCTACACCTTC
TRBV11-1	.	.	TRBJ2-7	CASSPGFVGYEQYF	TGTGCCAGCAGCCCAGGGTTTGTGGGGTACGAGCAGTACTTC
TRBV5-1	few	TRBD2	TRBJ2-1	CASSQGLAGGEQFF	TGCGCCAGCAGCCAGGGACTAGCGGGAGGTGAGCAGTTCTTC
TRBV6-5	few	TRBD2	TRBJ2-7	CASSVVAGAFYEQYF	TGTGCCAGCAGCGTCGTAGCGGGAGCTTTCTACGAGCAGTACTTC
TRBV19	.	TRBD1	TRBJ2-7	CASSIPGQAASYEQYF	TGTGCCAGTAGTATCCCCGGACAGGCAGCCTCCTACGAGCAGTACTTC
TRBV5-1	.	TRBD2	TRBJ2-2	CASSPGGANTGELFF	TGCGCCAGCAGCCCGGGGGGGGCGAACACCGGGGAGCTGTTTTTT
TRBV5-1	few	TRBD2	TRBJ2-5	CASSLVGGRASETQYF	TGCGCCAGCAGCTTGGTGGGCGGGAGGGCCTCGGAGACCCAGTACTTC
TRBV24-1	.	TRBD1	TRBJ1-2	CATSDPNDRGGGYTF	TGTGCCACCAGTGATCCTAATGACAGGGGTGGCGGCTACACCTTC
TRBV2	few	.	TRBJ1-1	CANQASRGTEAFF	TGTGCCAACCAAGCGTCACGGGGGACTGAAGCTTTCTTT
TRBV4-3	.	TRBD2	TRBJ2-1	CASSGSGSSYNEQFF	TGCGCCAGCAGCGGTAGCGGGAGTTCCTACAATGAGCAGTTCTTC
TRBV5-1	.	.	TRBJ2-5	CASSRWTDQETQYF	TGCGCCAGCAGCCGCTGGACAGACCAAGAGACCCAGTACTTC
TRBV6-5	.	TRBD1	TRBJ2-3	CASRRTGGRDTQYF	TGTGCCAGCAGACGGACAGGGGGGAGAGATACGCAGTATTTT
TRBV18	once	.	TRBJ1-2	CASSPREVEGYTF	TGTGCCAGCTCACCCAGGGAGGTAGAAGGCTACACCTTC
TRBV12-3/TRBV12-4	.	.	TRBJ2-5	CASSAGAAETQYF	TGTGCCAGCTCTGCAGGGGCGGCAGAGACCCAGTACTTC
TRBV7-3	few	.	TRBJ2-5	CASSLNARETQYF	TGTGCCAGCAGCTTAAATGCGAGGGAGACCCAGTACTTC
TRBV7-9	.	.	TRBJ1-2	CASSLEAAGYGYTF	TGTGCCAGCAGCTTAGAAGCGGCAGGATATGGCTACACCTTC
TRBV5-4	.	TRBD1	TRBJ1-5	CASSRGQGLNQPQHF	TGTGCCAGCAGCCGTGGACAGGGCTTGAATCAGCCCCAGCATTTT
TRBV27	once	TRBD1	TRBJ2-7	CASSRTGPYEQYF	TGTGCCAGCAGCCGGACAGGGCCCTACGAGCAGTACTTC
TRBV3-1/TRBV3-2	.	TRBD2	TRBJ2-7	CASSPGLAGSSYEQYF	TGTGCCAGCAGCCCCGGACTAGCGGGGAGCTCCTACGAGCAGTACTTC